These T cell receptor beta chains were read from a single sample in a study of CD4 and CD8 cells across lung adenocarcinoma regions. TCRdb analysed the PCR reads with MiXCR anew, one entry per CDR3 protein. The sample shows approximately 12,000 distinct CDR3 sequences, less than 70% of them seen only once. What was sequenced was CD8+ T cells from the margin of a lung tumor. The source of these receptors is a female donor with lung adenocarcinoma. The CD4 and CD8 labels of this study may be unreliable. CDR3s include the opening cysteine and the closing phenylalanine or tryptophan. The D gene is left open where the match is weak. Rows may omit the clone size; those that give it use once, few, many or a size class.

NA,few,TRBJ2-7,TRBV11-2,CASSFETTLGYEQYF,TGTGCCAGCAGCTTCGAAACCACCCTTGGCTACGAGCAGTACTTC
TRBD1,once,TRBJ2-1,TRBV6-1,CASSPGRGRRDEQFF,TGTGCCAGCAGCCCGGGCAGGGGGAGAAGGGATGAGCAGTTCTTC
TRBD2,many,TRBJ2-1,TRBV6-1,CASSEAGSGGGNEQFF,TGTGCCAGCAGTGAAGCCGGGTCGGGGGGAGGGAATGAGCAGTTCTTC
TRBD1,NA,TRBJ2-3,TRBV20-1,CGGRGDRGQDTQYF,TGCGGGGGGAGAGGGGACAGGGGCCAAGATACGCAGTACTTT
NA,NA,TRBJ2-7,TRBV6-1,CASSPTGHPAKDTQYF,TGTGCCAGCAGTCCTACGGGGCACCCAGCCAAAGATACGCAGTACTTC
NA,NA,TRBJ2-1,TRBV27,CASSLRPSGNEQFF,TGTGCCAGCAGTCTCCGTCCCTCGGGCAATGAGCAGTTCTTC
NA,few,TRBJ1-1,TRBV20-1,CSAPTEQVNTEAFF,TGCAGTGCCCCGACAGAGCAAGTGAACACTGAAGCTTTCTTT
TRBD1,NA,TRBJ2-5,TRBV28,CASSNYRGLYF,TGTGCCAGCAGTAACTACAGGGGGTTGTACTTC
NA,NA,TRBJ2-5,TRBV6-1,CASRGTGGCSTETQYF,TGTGCCAGCAGGGGGACTGGGGGCTGTAGCACAGAGACCCAGTACTTC
NA,NA,TRBJ2-5,TRBV6-1,CARGPGVRDQETQYF,TGTGCCAGGGGGCCCGGGGTACGTGACCAAGAGACGCAGTATTTC
TRBD2,NA,TRBJ2-4,TRBV6-1,CGSGPGGGAKNTQYF,TGTGGCAGCGGTCCGGGCGGGGGGGCAAAAAATACGCAGTATTTC
NA,NA,TRBJ1-1,TRBV6-1,CASSVQGTGEAFF,TGTGCCAGCAGTGTCCAGGGGACGGGTGAAGCTTTCTTT
TRBD1,NA,TRBJ1-1,TRBV7-4,CARETGDTEAFF,TGTGCCAGAGAGACAGGGGACACTGAAGCTTTCTTT
NA,NA,TRBJ2-4,TRBV6-1,CGSRPGLGAKDMQYF,TGTGGCAGCAGGCCGGGGCTGGGGGCCAAAGATATGCAGTATTTC
NA,medium-sized,TRBJ2-5,TRBV11-2,CASSLGTPEKETQYF,TGTGCCAGCAGCTTAGGGACACCAGAAAAAGAGACCCAGTACTTC
NA,many,TRBJ1-2,TRBV6-1,CASSEAFGQGWYGYTF,TGTGCCAGCAGTGAGGCCTTCGGGCAGGGGTGGTATGGCTACACCTTC
NA,once,TRBJ2-1,TRBV7-2,CASSPPSNQQFF,TGTGCCAGCAGCCCCCCAAGCAACCAGCAGTTCTTC
NA,medium-sized,TRBJ1-2,TRBV27,CASSLGPRQAGYTF,TGTGCCAGCAGTTTAGGCCCACGACAGGCTGGCTACACCTTC
NA,NA,TRBJ2-3,TRBV6-1,CASSTLGADTQYF,TGTGCCAGCAGTACCCTGGGAGCGGATACGCAGTATTTT
NA,many,TRBJ1-3,TRBV27,CASSLSPGNTIYF,TGTGCCAGCAGTTTATCACCTGGAAACACCATATATTTT